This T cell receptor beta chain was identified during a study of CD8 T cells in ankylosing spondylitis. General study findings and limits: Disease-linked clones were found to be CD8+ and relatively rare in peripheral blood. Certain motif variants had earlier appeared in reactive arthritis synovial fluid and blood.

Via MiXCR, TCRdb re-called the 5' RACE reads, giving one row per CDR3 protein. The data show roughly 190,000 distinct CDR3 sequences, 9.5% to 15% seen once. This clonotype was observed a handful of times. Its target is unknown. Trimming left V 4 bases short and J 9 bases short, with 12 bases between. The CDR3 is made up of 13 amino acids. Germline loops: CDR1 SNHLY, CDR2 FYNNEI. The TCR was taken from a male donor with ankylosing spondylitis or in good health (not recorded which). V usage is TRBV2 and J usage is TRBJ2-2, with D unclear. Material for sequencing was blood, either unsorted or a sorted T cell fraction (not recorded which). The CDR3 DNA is TGTGCCAGCAGTGTTGGTGGTGGCTGGGAGCTGTTTTTT. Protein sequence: CASSVGGGWELFF. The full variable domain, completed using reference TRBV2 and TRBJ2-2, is EPEVTQTPSHQVTQMGQEVILRCVPISNHLYFYWYRQILGQKVEFLVSFYNNEISEKSEIFDDQFSVERPDGSNFTLKIRSTKLEDSAMYFCASSVGGGWELFFGEGSRLTVL.